The entry below describes one TCR beta chain. The entry originates in a study of blood T cells in healthy people across ages. Alongside a J-beta primer mix, a sample-barcoded 5' primer served in a second PCR lasting about 7 to 11 cycles. TCRdb passed the 5' RACE reads through MiXCR, listing each CDR3 protein once. This table has 850,000 to 1,100,000 distinct CDR3 sequences, more than 30% appearing once. The CDR3 is 15 amino acids. CDR1 and CDR2 from the germline V gene are SGHTA and FQGNSA. V was clipped by 3 bases and J by 1 base, with 12 bases between them. The chain carries TRBV7-2 and TRBJ1-1; D gene unclear. The source is a man between 18 and 35 years old in good health. Sequences were obtained from blood. The CDR3 spells CASSLPGWGNTEAFF. The CDR3 DNA is TGTGCCAGCAGCTTGCCCGGATGGGGGAACACTGAAGCTTTCTTT.